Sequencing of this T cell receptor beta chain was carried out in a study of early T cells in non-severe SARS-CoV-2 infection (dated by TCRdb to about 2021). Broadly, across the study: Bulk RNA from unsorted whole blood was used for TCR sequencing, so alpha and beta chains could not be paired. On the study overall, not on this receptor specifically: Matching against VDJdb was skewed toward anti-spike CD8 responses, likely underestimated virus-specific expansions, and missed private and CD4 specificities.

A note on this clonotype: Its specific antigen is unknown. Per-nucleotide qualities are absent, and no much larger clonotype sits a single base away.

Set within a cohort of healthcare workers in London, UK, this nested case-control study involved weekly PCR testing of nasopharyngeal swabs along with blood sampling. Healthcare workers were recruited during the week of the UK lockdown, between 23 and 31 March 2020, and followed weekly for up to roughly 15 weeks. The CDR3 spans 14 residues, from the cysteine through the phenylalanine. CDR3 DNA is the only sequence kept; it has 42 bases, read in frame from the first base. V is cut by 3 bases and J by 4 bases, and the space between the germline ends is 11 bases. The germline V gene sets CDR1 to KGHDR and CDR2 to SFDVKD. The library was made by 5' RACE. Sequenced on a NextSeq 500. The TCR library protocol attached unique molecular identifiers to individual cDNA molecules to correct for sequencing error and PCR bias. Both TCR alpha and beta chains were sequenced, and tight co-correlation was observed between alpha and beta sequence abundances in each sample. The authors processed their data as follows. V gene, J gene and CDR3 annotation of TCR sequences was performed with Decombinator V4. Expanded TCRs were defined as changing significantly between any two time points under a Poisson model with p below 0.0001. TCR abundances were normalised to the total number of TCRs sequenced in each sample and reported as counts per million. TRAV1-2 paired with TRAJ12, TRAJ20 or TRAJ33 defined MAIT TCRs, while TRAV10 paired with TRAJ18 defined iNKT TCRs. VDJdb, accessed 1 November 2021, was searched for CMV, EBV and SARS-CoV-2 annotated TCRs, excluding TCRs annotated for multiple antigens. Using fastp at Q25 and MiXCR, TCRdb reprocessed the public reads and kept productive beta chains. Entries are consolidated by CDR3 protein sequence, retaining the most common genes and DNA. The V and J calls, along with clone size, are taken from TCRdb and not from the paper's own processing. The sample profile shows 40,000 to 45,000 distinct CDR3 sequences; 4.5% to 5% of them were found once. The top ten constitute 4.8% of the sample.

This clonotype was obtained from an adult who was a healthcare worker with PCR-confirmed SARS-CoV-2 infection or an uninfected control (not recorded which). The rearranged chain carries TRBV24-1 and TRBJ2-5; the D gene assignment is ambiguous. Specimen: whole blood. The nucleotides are TGTGCCACCAGTGATCCCCGTTCGGGAGAGACCCAGTACTTC. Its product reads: CATSDPRSGETQYF.